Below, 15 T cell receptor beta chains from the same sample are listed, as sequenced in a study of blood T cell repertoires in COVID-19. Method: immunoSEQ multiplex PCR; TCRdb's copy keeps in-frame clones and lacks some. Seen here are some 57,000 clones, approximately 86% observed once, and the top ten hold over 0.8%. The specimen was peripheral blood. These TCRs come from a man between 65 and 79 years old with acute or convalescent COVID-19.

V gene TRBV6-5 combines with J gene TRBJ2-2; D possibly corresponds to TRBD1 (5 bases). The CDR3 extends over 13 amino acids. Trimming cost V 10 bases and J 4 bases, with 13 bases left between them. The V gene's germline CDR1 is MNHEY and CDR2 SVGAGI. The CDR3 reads CATRTRPTGELFF. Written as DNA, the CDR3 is TGTGCCACCCGGACACGCCCCACCGGGGAGCTGTTTTTT.

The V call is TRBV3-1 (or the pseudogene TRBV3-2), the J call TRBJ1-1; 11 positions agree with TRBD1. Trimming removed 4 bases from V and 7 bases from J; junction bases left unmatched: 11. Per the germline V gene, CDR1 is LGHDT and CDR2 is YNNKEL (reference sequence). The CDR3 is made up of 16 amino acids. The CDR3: CASSPTLGQGEGEAFF. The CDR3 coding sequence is TGTGCCAGCAGCCCGACCCTGGGACAGGGGGAAGGTGAAGCTTTCTTT.

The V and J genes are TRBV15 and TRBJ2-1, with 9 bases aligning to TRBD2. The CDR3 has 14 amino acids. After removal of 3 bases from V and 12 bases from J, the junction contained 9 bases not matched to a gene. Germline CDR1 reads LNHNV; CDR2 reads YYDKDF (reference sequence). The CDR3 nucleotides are TGTGCCACCAGCAGGCCCAGCGGGGGGTTCGGGCAGTTCTTC. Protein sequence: CATSRPSGGFGQFF.

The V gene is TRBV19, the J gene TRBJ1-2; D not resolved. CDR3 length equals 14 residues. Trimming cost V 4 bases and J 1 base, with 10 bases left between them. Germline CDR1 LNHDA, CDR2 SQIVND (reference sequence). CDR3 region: CASSTGSHNYGYTF. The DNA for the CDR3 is TGTGCCAGTAGTACGGGATCTCATAACTATGGCTACACCTTC.

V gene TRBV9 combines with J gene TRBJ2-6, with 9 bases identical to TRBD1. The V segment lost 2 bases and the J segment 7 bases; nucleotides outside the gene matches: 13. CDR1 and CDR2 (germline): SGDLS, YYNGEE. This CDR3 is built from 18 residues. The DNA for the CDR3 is TGTGCCAGCAGCGTTAGGACAGGGGATTCCTTAGGTGCCAACGTCCTGACTTTC. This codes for CASSVRTGDSLGANVLTF.

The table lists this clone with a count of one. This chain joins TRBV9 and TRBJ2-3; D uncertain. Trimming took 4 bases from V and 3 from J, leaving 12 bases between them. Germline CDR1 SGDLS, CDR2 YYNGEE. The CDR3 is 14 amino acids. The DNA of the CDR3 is TGTGCCAGCAGCCCCCTGATTGAGACAGATACGCAGTATTTT. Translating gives CASSPLIETDTQYF.

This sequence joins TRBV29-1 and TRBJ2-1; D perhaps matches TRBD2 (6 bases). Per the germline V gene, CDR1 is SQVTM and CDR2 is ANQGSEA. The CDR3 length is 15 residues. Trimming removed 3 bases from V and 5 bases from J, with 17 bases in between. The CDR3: CSVESRERTNNEQFF. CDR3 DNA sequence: TGCAGCGTTGAGTCCAGGGAGCGGACTAACAATGAGCAGTTCTTC.

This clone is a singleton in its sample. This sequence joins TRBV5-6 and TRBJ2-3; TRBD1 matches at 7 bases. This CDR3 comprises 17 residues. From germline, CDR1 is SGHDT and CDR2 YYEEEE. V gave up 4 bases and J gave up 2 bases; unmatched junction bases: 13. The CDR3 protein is CASSTPRGTEYTDTQYF. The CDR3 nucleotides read TGTGCCAGCAGCACACCCCGTGGGACAGAGTACACAGATACGCAGTATTTT. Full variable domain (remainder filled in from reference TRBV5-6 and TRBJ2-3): DAGVTQSPTHLIKTRGQQVTLRCSPKSGHDTVSWYQQALGQGPQFIFQYYEEEERQRGNFPDRFSGHQFPNYSSELNVNALLLGDSALYLCASSTPRGTEYTDTQYFGPGTRLTVL.

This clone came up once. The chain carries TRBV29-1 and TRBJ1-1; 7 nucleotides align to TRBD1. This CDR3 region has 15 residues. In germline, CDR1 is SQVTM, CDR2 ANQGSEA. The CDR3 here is CSVMGQTFMNTEAFF. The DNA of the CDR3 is TGCAGTGTTATGGGACAGACGTTCATGAACACTGAAGCTTTCTTT.

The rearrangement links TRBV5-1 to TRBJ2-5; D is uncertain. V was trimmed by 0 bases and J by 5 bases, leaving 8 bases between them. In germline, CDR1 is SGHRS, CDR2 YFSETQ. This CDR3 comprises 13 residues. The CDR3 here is CASSLGGAETQYF. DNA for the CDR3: TGCGCCAGCAGCTTGGGTGGTGCGGAGACCCAGTACTTC.

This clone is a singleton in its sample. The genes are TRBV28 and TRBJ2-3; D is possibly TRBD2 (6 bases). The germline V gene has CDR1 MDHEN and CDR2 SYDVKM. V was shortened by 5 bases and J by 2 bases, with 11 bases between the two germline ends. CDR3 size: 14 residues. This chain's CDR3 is CASSTGDNTDTQYF. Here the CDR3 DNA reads TGTGCCAGCAGTACGGGGGATAACACAGATACGCAGTATTTT.

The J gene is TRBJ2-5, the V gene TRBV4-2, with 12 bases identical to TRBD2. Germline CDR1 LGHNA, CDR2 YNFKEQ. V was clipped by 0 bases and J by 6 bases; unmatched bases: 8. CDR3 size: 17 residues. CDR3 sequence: CASSQDVRTSGKQTQYF. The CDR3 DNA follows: TGTGCCAGCAGCCAAGATGTGCGGACTAGCGGGAAACAGACCCAGTACTTC.

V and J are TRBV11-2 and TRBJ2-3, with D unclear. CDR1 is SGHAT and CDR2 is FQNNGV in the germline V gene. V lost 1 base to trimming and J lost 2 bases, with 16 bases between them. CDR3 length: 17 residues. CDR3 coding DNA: TGTGCCAGCAGCTTAGGTTCGGGTTCCCTATCCACAGATACGCAGTATTTT. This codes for CASSLGSGSLSTDTQYF. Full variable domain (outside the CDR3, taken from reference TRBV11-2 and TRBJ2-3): EAGVAQSPRYKIIEKRQSVAFWCNPISGHATLYWYQQILGQGPKLLIQFQNNGVVDDSQLPKDRFSAERLKGVDSTLKIQPAKLEDSAVYLCASSLGSGSLSTDTQYFGPGTRLTVL.

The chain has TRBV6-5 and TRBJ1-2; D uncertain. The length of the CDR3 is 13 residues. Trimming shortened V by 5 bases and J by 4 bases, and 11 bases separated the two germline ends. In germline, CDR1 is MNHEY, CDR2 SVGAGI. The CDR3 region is CASSNPGGYGYTF. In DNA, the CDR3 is TGTGCCAGCAGTAACCCGGGAGGCTATGGCTACACCTTC.

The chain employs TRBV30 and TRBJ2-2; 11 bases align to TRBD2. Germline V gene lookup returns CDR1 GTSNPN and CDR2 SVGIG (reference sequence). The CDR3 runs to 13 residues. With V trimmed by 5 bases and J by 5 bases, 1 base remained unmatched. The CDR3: CAWGTSGTGELFF. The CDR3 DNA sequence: TGTGCCTGGGGGACTAGCGGAACCGGGGAGCTGTTTTTT.